The rows below give T cell receptor beta chains drawn from one sample of a study of shared clonotypes between healthy human individuals. Clones were read by immunoSEQ multiplex PCR, and TCRdb kept only the in-frame ones, dropping some. The table has hundreds of thousands of clones, roughly 95% seen once. The source material was naive CD8+ T cells sorted from blood. Receptors originate from a woman aged 25 to 39 in good health. CDR3s include the opening cysteine and the closing phenylalanine or tryptophan. The order of the fields is clone size, D gene, V gene, J gene, CDR3 DNA, CDR3 protein. A D gene is named only where the DNA matches it firmly. Expanded clones get a size class; other rows say once, few or many, or leave the size out.

NA	TRBD1	TRBV7-7	TRBJ1-2	TGTGCCAGCACTATGACAGGGAACTATGGCTACACCTTC	CASTMTGNYGYTF
NA	NA	TRBV7-7	TRBJ2-7	TGTGCCAGCAGCTTAGCCTTCTCATACGAGCAGTACTTC	CASSLAFSYEQYF
once	TRBD2	TRBV4-1	TRBJ2-7	TGCGCCAGCAGCCAGGGAATAGCGGGAGGGGGCTACGAGCAGTACTTC	CASSQGIAGGGYEQYF
NA	TRBD2	TRBV4-1	TRBJ2-5	TGCGCCAGCAGCCAATTTTCTAGCGGCCAAGAGACCCAGTACTTC	CASSQFSSGQETQYF
NA	TRBD1	TRBV6-5	TRBJ1-2	TGTGCCAGCAGCCCCCAGGGGGTGCACTATGGCTACACCTTC	CASSPQGVHYGYTF
NA	NA	TRBV28	TRBJ2-7	TGTGCCAGCAGTTTTCCGCCCCTCAGAGAAGACTACGAGCAGTACTTC	CASSFPPLREDYEQYF
NA	NA	TRBV2	TRBJ2-7	TGTGCCAGCAGTGAATGGACTCTCGAGCAGTACTTC	CASSEWTLEQYF
NA	TRBD2	TRBV5-1	TRBJ2-3	TGCGCCAGCAGCCCATCTAGCGGTAGCACAGATACGCAGTATTTT	CASSPSSGSTDTQYF
NA	NA	TRBV2	TRBJ2-3	TGTGCCAGCGCGACTCCCCGGTTTGATACGCAGTATTTT	CASATPRFDTQYF
NA	NA	TRBV6-5	TRBJ2-1	TGTGCCAGCAGTTACGGAGTAGGGTCGGCTGAGCAGTTCTTC	CASSYGVGSAEQFF
NA	NA	TRBV19	TRBJ2-1	TGTGCCAGTAGTTTTCCTAGCCGTAATGAGCAGTTCTTC	CASSFPSRNEQFF
NA	TRBD1	TRBV7-9	TRBJ2-7	TGTGCCAGCAGCCGGGACAGCCAATCCTACGAGCAGTACTTC	CASSRDSQSYEQYF